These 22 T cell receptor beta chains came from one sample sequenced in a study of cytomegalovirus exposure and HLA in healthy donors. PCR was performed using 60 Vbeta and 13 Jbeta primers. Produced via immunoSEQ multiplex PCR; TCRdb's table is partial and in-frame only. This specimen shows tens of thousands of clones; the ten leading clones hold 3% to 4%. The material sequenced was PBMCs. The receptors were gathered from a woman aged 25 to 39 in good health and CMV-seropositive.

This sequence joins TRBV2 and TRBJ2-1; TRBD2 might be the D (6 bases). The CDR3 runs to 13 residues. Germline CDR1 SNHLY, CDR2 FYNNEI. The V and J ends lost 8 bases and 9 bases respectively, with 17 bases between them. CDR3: CASLGNSGGEQFF. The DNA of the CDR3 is TGTGCCAGCTTGGGGAATAGCGGCGGTGAGCAGTTCTTC.

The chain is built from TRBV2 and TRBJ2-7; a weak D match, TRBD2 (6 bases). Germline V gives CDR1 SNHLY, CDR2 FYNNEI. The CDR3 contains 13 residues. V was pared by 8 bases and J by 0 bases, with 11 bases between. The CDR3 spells CASLRESSYEQYF. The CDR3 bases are TGTGCCAGCTTACGGGAGAGCTCCTACGAGCAGTACTTC. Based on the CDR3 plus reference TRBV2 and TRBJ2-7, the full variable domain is EPEVTQTPSHQVTQMGQEVILRCVPISNHLYFYWYRQILGQKVEFLVSFYNNEISEKSEIFDDQFSVERPDGSNFTLKIRSTKLEDSAMYFCASLRESSYEQYFGPGTRLTVT.

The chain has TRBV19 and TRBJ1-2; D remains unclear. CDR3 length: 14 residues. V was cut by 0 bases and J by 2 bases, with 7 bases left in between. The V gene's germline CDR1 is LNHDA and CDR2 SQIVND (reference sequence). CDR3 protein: CASSIDISNYGYTF. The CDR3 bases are TGTGCCAGTAGTATAGATATATCGAACTATGGCTACACCTTC.

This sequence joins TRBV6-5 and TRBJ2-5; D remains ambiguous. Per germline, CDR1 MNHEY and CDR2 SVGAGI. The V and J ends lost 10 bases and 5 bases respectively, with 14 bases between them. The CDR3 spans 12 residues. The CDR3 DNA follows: TGTGCCACAACCGATTTACGGGAGACCCAGTACTTC. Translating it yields CATTDLRETQYF.

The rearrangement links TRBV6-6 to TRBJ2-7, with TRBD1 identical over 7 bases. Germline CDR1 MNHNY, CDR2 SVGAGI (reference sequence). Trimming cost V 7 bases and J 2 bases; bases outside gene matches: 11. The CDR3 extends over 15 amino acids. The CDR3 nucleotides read TGTGCCAGCAACACACAGGGGCGGATCGCCTACGAGCAGTACTTC. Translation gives CASNTQGRIAYEQYF.

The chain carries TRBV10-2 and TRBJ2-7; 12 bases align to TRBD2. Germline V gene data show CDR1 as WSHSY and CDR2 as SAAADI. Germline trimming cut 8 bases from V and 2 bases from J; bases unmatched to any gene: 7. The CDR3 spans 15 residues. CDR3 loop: CASFAGTSGPYEQYF. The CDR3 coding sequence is TGCGCCAGCTTCGCGGGGACTAGCGGGCCCTACGAGCAGTACTTC.

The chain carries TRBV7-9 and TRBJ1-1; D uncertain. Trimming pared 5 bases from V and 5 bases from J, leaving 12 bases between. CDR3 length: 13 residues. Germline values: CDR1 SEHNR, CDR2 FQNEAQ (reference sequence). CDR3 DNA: TGTGCCAGCAGCCTCTATGGAGGGACTGAAGCTTTCTTT. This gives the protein CASSLYGGTEAFF.

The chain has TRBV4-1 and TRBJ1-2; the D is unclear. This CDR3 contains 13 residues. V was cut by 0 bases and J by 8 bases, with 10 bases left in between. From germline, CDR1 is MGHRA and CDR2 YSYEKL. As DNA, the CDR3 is TGCGCCAGCAGCCAAGAGTGGAGTGAGGGCTACACCTTC. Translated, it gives CASSQEWSEGYTF.

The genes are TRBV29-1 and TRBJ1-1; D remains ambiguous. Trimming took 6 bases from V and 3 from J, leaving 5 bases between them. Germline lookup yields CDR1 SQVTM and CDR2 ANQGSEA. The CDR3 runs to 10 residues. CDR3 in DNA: TGCAGCGTATTAGACACTGAAGCTTTCTTT. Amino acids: CSVLDTEAFF.

Here the CDR3 reads CASSAGLKVGQFF. The CDR3 DNA reads as TGTGCCAGCAGTGCGGGTCTAAAGGTTGGGCAGTTCTTC. The chain recombines TRBV27 with TRBJ2-1; a weak D match, TRBD2 (5 bases). Germline loops: CDR1 MNHEY, CDR2 SMNVEV (reference sequence). This CDR3 is 13 amino acids long. V was shortened by 5 bases and J by 12 bases, with 17 bases between the two germline ends.

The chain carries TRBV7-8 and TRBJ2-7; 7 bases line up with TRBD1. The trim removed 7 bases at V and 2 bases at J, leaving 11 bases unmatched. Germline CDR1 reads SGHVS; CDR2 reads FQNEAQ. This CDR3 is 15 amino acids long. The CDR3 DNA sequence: TGTGCCAGCACCAGAGACTCCGGGACAGCCTACGAGCAGTACTTC. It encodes CASTRDSGTAYEQYF.

CDR3 nucleotide sequence: TGTGCCAGCAGCCACTCAGGGGGACTCCAGACGAGTGAGCAGTTCTTC. It translates to CASSHSGGLQTSEQFF. The rearrangement joins TRBV4-2 to TRBJ2-1; D perhaps matches TRBD1 (7 bases). Germline values: CDR1 LGHNA, CDR2 YNFKEQ. V was trimmed by 3 bases and J by 9 bases, leaving 21 bases between them. The CDR3 loop spans 16 amino acids.

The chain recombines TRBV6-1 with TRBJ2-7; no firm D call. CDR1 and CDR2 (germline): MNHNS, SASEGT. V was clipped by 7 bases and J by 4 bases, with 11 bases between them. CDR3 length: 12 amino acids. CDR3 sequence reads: CASTAQKYEQYF. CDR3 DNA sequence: TGTGCCAGCACCGCACAGAAGTACGAGCAGTACTTC.

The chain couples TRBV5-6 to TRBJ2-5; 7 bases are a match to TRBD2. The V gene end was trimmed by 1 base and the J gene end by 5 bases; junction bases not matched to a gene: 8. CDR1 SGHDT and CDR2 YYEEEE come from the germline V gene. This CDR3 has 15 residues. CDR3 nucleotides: TGTGCCAGCAGCTTGAGGGTTATGGGAGGGGAGACCCAGTACTTC. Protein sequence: CASSLRVMGGETQYF. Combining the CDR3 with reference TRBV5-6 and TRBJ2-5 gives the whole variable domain DAGVTQSPTHLIKTRGQQVTLRCSPKSGHDTVSWYQQALGQGPQFIFQYYEEEERQRGNFPDRFSGHQFPNYSSELNVNALLLGDSALYLCASSLRVMGGETQYFGPGTRLLVL.

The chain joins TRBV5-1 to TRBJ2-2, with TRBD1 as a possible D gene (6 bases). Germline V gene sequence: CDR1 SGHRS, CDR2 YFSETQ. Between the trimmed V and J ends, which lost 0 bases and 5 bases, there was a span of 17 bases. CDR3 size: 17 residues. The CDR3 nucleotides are TGCGCCAGCAGCTTGGTTTTTAGACAGGAAGGAACCGGGGAGCTGTTTTTT. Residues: CASSLVFRQEGTGELFF.

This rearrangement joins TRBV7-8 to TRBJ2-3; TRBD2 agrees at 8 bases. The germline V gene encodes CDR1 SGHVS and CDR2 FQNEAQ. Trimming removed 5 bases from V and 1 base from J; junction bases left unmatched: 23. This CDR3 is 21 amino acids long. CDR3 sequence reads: CASSTLRGGGPRFQGTDTQYF. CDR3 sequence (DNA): TGTGCCAGCAGCACCCTTCGGGGCGGGGGGCCACGGTTTCAGGGCACAGATACGCAGTATTTT.

The CDR3 spells CASSTGGSGNTIYF. The CDR3 nucleotides read TGCGCCAGCAGTACAGGGGGATCAGGAAACACCATATATTTT. The chain joins TRBV10-1 to TRBJ1-3; 8 bases are shared with TRBD1. There are 14 residues in the CDR3. In germline, CDR1 is WNHNN, CDR2 SYGVQD (reference sequence). Trimming took 5 bases from V and 4 from J; bases not matched to a gene: 4.

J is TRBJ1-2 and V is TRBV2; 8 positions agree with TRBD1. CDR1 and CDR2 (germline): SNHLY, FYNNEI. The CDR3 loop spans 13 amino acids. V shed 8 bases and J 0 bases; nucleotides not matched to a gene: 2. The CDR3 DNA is TGTGCCAGCGGGACAGGACCTAACTATGGCTACACCTTC. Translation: CASGTGPNYGYTF.

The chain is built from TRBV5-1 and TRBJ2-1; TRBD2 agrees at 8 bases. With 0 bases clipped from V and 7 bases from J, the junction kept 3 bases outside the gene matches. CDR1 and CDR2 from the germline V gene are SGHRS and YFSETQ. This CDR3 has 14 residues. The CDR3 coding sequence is TGCGCCAGCAGCTTGGGCGGGGGGCCGAATGAGCAGTTCTTC. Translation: CASSLGGGPNEQFF. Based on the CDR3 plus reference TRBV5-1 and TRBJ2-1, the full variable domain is KAGVTQTPRYLIKTRGQQVTLSCSPISGHRSVSWYQQTPGQGLQFLFEYFSETQRNKGNFPGRFSGRQFSNSRSEMNVSTLELGDSALYLCASSLGGGPNEQFFGPGTRLTVL.

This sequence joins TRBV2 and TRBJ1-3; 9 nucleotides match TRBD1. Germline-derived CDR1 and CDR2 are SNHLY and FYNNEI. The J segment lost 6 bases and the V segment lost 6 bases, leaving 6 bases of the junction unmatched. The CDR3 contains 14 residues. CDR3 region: CASSPTGGPNTIYF. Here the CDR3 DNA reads TGTGCCAGCAGCCCGACAGGGGGGCCAAACACCATATATTTT.

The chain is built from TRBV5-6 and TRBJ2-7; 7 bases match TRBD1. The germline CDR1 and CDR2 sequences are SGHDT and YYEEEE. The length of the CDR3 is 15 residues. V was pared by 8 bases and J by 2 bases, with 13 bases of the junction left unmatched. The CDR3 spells CASQQGQKSAYEQYF. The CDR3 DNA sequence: TGTGCCAGTCAACAGGGACAGAAGAGCGCCTACGAGCAGTACTTC. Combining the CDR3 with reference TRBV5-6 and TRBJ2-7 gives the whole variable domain DAGVTQSPTHLIKTRGQQVTLRCSPKSGHDTVSWYQQALGQGPQFIFQYYEEEERQRGNFPDRFSGHQFPNYSSELNVNALLLGDSALYLCASQQGQKSAYEQYFGPGTRLTVT.

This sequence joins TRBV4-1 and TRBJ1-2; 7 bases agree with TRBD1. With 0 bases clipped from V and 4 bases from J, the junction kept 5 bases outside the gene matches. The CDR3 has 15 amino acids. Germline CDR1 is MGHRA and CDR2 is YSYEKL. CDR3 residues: CASSQEWTGSYGYTF. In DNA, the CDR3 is TGCGCCAGCAGCCAAGAATGGACAGGCAGCTATGGCTACACCTTC.